The 8 T cell receptor beta chains in this list originate from one sample, sequenced in a study of early T cells in non-severe SARS-CoV-2 infection. TCRdb recomputed calls from the 5' RACE reads with MiXCR, one row per CDR3 protein. The table shows about 26,000 distinct CDR3 sequences, with about 4% occurring only once. Sequencing was carried out using whole blood. The receptors here all came from an adult who was a healthcare worker with PCR-confirmed SARS-CoV-2 infection or an uninfected control (not recorded which).

This clonotype was recorded at least ten times. The J gene is TRBJ1-1, the V gene TRBV11-2, with 11 positions matching TRBD1. V gave up 3 bases and J gave up 7 bases; unmatched junction bases: 4. Germline values: CDR1 SGHAT, CDR2 FQNNGV. The CDR3 is 14 amino acids. The CDR3 DNA reads TGTGCCAGCAGCTTCGGACAGGGGGCCTATGAAGCTTTCTTT. Translation: CASSFGQGAYEAFF. The variable domain in full, with the rest retrieved from reference TRBV11-2 and TRBJ1-1, is EAGVAQSPRYKIIEKRQSVAFWCNPISGHATLYWYQQILGQGPKLLIQFQNNGVVDDSQLPKDRFSAERLKGVDSTLKIQPAKLEDSAVYLCASSFGQGAYEAFFGQGTRLTVV.

This clonotype was detected only a few times. The rearrangement joins TRBV7-2 to TRBJ2-1; D assignment may be TRBD1 or TRBD2 (5 bases each). The CDR3 contains 11 residues. V was clipped by 4 bases and J by 13 bases, with 11 bases between them. CDR1 SGHTA and CDR2 FQGNSA come from the germline V gene. CDR3 amino acids: CASSSRDHQFF. The CDR3 bases are TGTGCCAGCAGCTCCCGGGACCATCAGTTCTTC. Complete variable domain (other parts from reference TRBV7-2 and TRBJ2-1): GAGVSQSPSNKVTEKGKDVELRCDPISGHTALYWYRQSLGQGLEFLIYFQGNSAPDKSGLPSDRFSAERTGGSVSTLTIQRTQQEDSAVYLCASSSRDHQFFGPGTRLTVL.

This clonotype was seen ten or more times. The chain uses TRBV29-1 and TRBJ1-1; 7 nucleotides match TRBD1. The CDR3 consists of 11 residues. Germline V CDR1 and CDR2: SQVTM, ANQGSEA. V was clipped by 7 bases and J by 4 bases; unmatched bases: 3. Here the CDR3 DNA reads TGCAGCGCCCGACAGGGCACTGAAGCTTTCTTT. Protein sequence: CSARQGTEAFF.

This chain uses TRBV2 with TRBJ2-7; TRBD1 matches 9 bases. This CDR3 is built from 17 residues. The ends lost 9 bases at V and 5 bases at J; junction bases unmatched: 20. CDR1 and CDR2 from the germline V gene are SNHLY and FYNNEI. The CDR3 nucleotides are TGTGCCAGTTTAAGGGACGTCCTTGGACAGGGGTCTAACGAGCAGTACTTC. Its translation: CASLRDVLGQGSNEQYF.

The CDR3 protein is CASSLGLAGVNEQFF. The CDR3, as DNA: TGTGCCAGCAGCTTGGGACTAGCGGGAGTGAATGAGCAGTTCTTC. The rearrangement uses TRBV7-2 and TRBJ2-1; 14 nucleotides match TRBD2. The CDR3 totals 15 residues. The V gene's germline CDR1 is SGHTA and CDR2 FQGNSA. V lost 3 bases to trimming and J lost 7 bases; unmatched junction nucleotides: 2. Complete variable domain (other parts from reference TRBV7-2 and TRBJ2-1): GAGVSQSPSNKVTEKGKDVELRCDPISGHTALYWYRQSLGQGLEFLIYFQGNSAPDKSGLPSDRFSAERTGGSVSTLTIQRTQQEDSAVYLCASSLGLAGVNEQFFGPGTRLTVL.

The table lists this clonotype with many counts. The V call is TRBV5-1, the J call TRBJ2-5; TRBD2 is a possible D gene (6 bases). Germline CDR1 is SGHRS and CDR2 is YFSETQ. V lost 0 bases, J lost 5 bases, and 14 bases lay in between. The CDR3 loop spans 15 amino acids. The CDR3 DNA reads as TGCGCCAGCAGCTTGGTGGGACTTAGTGACGAGACCCAGTACTTC. It codes for CASSLVGLSDETQYF.

This clonotype has at least ten counts. V is TRBV4-2 and J is TRBJ2-7, with TRBD1 identical over 7 bases. Per germline, CDR1 LGHNA and CDR2 YNFKEQ. V lost 4 bases to trimming and J lost 0 bases; unmatched junction nucleotides: 0. CDR3 length equals 13 residues. CDR3 bases: TGTGCCAGCAGCCGGGACAGCTCCTACGAGCAGTACTTC. Its protein product is CASSRDSSYEQYF.

This clonotype came up many times. The chain recombines TRBV5-5 with TRBJ2-6; D not certain. The CDR3 loop spans 13 amino acids. Trimming took 4 bases from V and 4 from J, leaving 6 bases between them. Germline loops: CDR1 SGHKS, CDR2 YYEKEE (reference sequence). CDR3 in amino acids: CASSVIGANVLTF. The CDR3 bases are TGTGCCAGCAGCGTTATAGGGGCCAACGTCCTGACTTTC.